These 4 T cell receptor beta chains share one sample of origin, sequenced in a study of CXCR3-negative and CXCR3-positive naive CD8 T cells. Whole-study results and caveats: A higher hydrophobicity marked the TRB CDR3s of CXCR3-positive naive cells versus CXCR3-negative naive cells.

In preparing the TRB cDNA libraries, 5' RACE with UMI labels was used. Reanalyzing the 5' RACE reads, TCRdb keeps one entry per CDR3 protein, without DNA. In all, the sample yields about 150,000 distinct CDR3 sequences. These TCRs' antigens remain unknown. Specimen: naive CXCR3+ CD8+ T cells from blood. Subset of the sample: CD45RO-CCR7+CD27+CD95- naive CD8+ T cells expressing CXCR3 (TNR3+). All receptors come from a human donor in good health. Some clones in this sample may be carry-over from other donors' samples.

V and J are TRBV29-1 and TRBJ2-7; absent DNA, TCRdb's TRBD2 call cannot be checked. The CDR3 has 13 amino acids. The germline V gene has CDR1 SQVTM and CDR2 ANQGSEA. The CDR3 reads CSARLAASYERYF.

This chain connects TRBV18 to TRBJ2-3; with no DNA, the TCRdb D assignment of TRBD2 cannot be verified. The CDR3 extends over 15 amino acids. The germline V gene encodes CDR1 KGHSH and CDR2 LQKENI. Here the CDR3 reads CASSPGGSGSDTQYF.

The chain is built from TRBV7-9 and TRBJ1-4. This CDR3 contains 14 residues. CDR1 and CDR2 (germline): SEHNR, FQNEAQ (reference sequence). This chain's CDR3 is CASSNVGPAEKLFF.

This chain links TRBV6-2 or TRBV6-3 with TRBJ1-3; TCRdb lists TRBD1, though no DNA is available to test this call. The CDR3 totals 14 residues. Germline V gives CDR1 MNHEY, CDR2 SVGEGT. CDR3 sequence reads: CATRHPYSGNTIYF.